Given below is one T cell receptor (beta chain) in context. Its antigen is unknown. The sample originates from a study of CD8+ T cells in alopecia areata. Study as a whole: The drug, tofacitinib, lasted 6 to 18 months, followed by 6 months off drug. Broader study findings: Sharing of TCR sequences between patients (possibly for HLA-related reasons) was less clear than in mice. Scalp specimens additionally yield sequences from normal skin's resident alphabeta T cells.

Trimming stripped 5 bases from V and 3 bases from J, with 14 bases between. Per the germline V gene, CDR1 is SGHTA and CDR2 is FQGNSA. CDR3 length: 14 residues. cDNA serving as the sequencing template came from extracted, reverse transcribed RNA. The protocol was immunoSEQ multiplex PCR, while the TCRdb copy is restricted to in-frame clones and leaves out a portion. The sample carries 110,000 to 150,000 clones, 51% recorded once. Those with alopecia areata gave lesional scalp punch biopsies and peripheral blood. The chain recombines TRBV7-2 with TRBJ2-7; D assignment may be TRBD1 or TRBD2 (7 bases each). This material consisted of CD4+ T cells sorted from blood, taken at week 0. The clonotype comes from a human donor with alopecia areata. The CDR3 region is CASSPQGGYYEQYF. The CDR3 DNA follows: TGTGCCAGCAGCCCGCAGGGGGGGTACTACGAGCAGTACTTC.